These 27 T cell receptor beta chains share one sample of origin, sequenced in a study of PD-L1 blockade in urothelial cancer. Repertoires were generated with immunoSEQ multiplex PCR, while TCRdb's copy carries only in-frame clones and drops some. In the table there are about 88,000 clones, 90% to 95% of which are singletons. The source material was PBMCs, sampled around atezolizumab (anti-PD-L1) treatment. Receptors were obtained from a man aged 60 to 69 with urothelial cancer.

This chain links TRBV4-1 with TRBJ2-7; 7 bases are shared with TRBD1. The CDR3 is made up of 16 amino acids. Germline V gene lookup returns CDR1 MGHRA and CDR2 YSYEKL. V shed 0 bases, J shed 0 bases, and the junction held 5 bases outside the gene matches. The CDR3 spells CASSQDNRGSSYEQYF. CDR3 nucleotide sequence: TGCGCCAGCAGCCAAGATAACAGGGGAAGCTCCTACGAGCAGTACTTC.

The chain carries TRBV6-6 and TRBJ1-3, with TRBD1 as a possible D gene (5 bases). The germline V and J ends were trimmed by 8 bases and 1 base, with 12 bases remaining between them. The CDR3 covers 14 residues. Germline CDR1 is MNHNY and CDR2 is SVGAGI (reference sequence). For the CDR3, the DNA is TGTGCCAGCGCAAGGGGCGATTCTGGAAACACCATATATTTT. Translated, it gives CASARGDSGNTIYF.

The chain employs TRBV7-9 and TRBJ1-6, with D hard to call. The ends were cut back, 4 bases at V and 5 bases at J, with 12 bases in the middle. The CDR3 extends over 15 amino acids. Germline V gene sequence: CDR1 SEHNR, CDR2 FQNEAQ (reference sequence). The CDR3 nucleotides read TGTGCCAGCAGCTACGGGAAAATGGATAATTCACCCCTCCACTTT. Its translation: CASSYGKMDNSPLHF.

This clone came up a few times. The chain recombines TRBV11-2 with TRBJ2-7, with D uncertain. The CDR3 has 14 amino acids. The V gene lost 7 bases and the J gene lost 2 bases, with 15 bases spanning the gap. Germline assignment: CDR1 SGHAT and CDR2 FQNNGV. The CDR3 DNA follows: TGTGCCAGCACCTCACCGGTGTTCGCCTACGAGCAGTACTTC. Amino acid sequence: CASTSPVFAYEQYF. The full variable domain, with the rest looked up from reference TRBV11-2 and TRBJ2-7, is EAGVAQSPRYKIIEKRQSVAFWCNPISGHATLYWYQQILGQGPKLLIQFQNNGVVDDSQLPKDRFSAERLKGVDSTLKIQPAKLEDSAVYLCASTSPVFAYEQYFGPGTRLTVT.

The chain joins TRBV5-6 to TRBJ1-3, with D uncertain. Germline CDR1 SGHDT, CDR2 YYEEEE. V lost 4 bases and J 0 bases, leaving 8 bases between the germline ends. The CDR3 has 14 residues. Written as DNA, the CDR3 is TGTGCCAGCAGCCCAGGTTTCTCTGGAAACACCATATATTTT. It translates to CASSPGFSGNTIYF.

The V and J genes are TRBV7-2 and TRBJ2-7, with TRBD2 identical over 10 bases. V lost 5 bases and J lost 6; bases outside the gene matches: 16. This CDR3 spans 17 amino acids. Germline loops: CDR1 SGHTA, CDR2 FQGNSA. As DNA, the CDR3 is TGTGCCAGCAGCCCCTTTGGCGCGGCTAGCGGGAGTCGCGAGCAGTACTTC. Translated: CASSPFGAASGSREQYF.

The V call is TRBV4-2, the J call TRBJ2-1, with 14 bases identical to TRBD2. Losses at the gene ends were 0 bases for V and 9 bases for J; bases not matched to a gene: 10. Germline values: CDR1 LGHNA, CDR2 YNFKEQ. The CDR3 runs 18 residues. CDR3 sequence reads: CASSQDLQTSGRAFEQFF. DNA of the CDR3: TGTGCCAGCAGCCAAGATCTACAGACTAGCGGGAGGGCCTTTGAGCAGTTCTTC.

V is TRBV11-3 and J is TRBJ2-7; maybe TRBD1 (5 bases). The CDR3 length is 16 residues. The germline V and J ends were trimmed by 0 bases and 2 bases, with 14 bases remaining between them. Germline CDR1 and CDR2: SGHNT and YENEEA. Written as DNA, the CDR3 is TGTGCCAGCAGCTTAGATAAAGGGGCCCGACCCTACGAGCAGTACTTC. It encodes CASSLDKGARPYEQYF.

The chain links TRBV7-9 to TRBJ2-7; D might be TRBD1 (6 bases). Germline loops: CDR1 SEHNR, CDR2 FQNEAQ (reference sequence). This CDR3 contains 17 residues. V was shortened by 3 bases and J by 1 base, with 19 bases between the two germline ends. CDR3 region: CASSLGRGNLKSYEQYF. DNA for the CDR3: TGTGCCAGCAGCTTGGGCAGGGGCAATCTCAAGTCCTACGAGCAGTACTTC.

The chain links TRBV19 to TRBJ2-2; D is uncertain. V lost 8 bases and J lost 6, with 10 bases in between. Germline-derived CDR1 and CDR2 are LNHDA and SQIVND (reference sequence). The CDR3 runs 12 residues. CDR3 DNA sequence: TGTGCCAGTGAGAGCATCTCCGGGGAGCTGTTTTTT. This gives the protein CASESISGELFF. Combining the CDR3 with reference TRBV19 and TRBJ2-2 gives the whole variable domain DGGITQSPKYLFRKEGQNVTLSCEQNLNHDAMYWYRQDPGQGLRLIYYSQIVNDFQKGDIAEGYSVSREKKESFPLTVTSAQKNPTAFYLCASESISGELFFGEGSRLTVL.

The V gene is TRBV19, the J gene TRBJ1-1; D may be TRBD1 (5 bases). V was pared by 10 bases and J by 11 bases, with 20 bases between. Germline-derived CDR1 and CDR2 are LNHDA and SQIVND (reference sequence). CDR3 length: 12 residues. The CDR3 reads CATQTPGDRAFF. CDR3 bases: TGTGCCACCCAAACCCCGGGGGATCGCGCTTTCTTT.

CDR3 bases: TGTGCCAGCAGCCCGACAGGGGTCGGGGAGACCCAGTACTTC. It codes for CASSPTGVGETQYF. This sequence joins TRBV7-3 and TRBJ2-5; 8 bases are shared with TRBD1. The CDR3 extends over 14 amino acids. The J segment lost 5 bases and the V segment lost 5 bases, leaving 7 bases of the junction unmatched. The V gene's germline CDR1 is SGHTA and CDR2 FQGTGA.

This sequence joins TRBV13 and TRBJ2-2; D call uncertain. V was cut by 5 bases and J by 0 bases, with 7 bases left in between. Germline lookup yields CDR1 PRHDT and CDR2 FYEKMQ (reference sequence). The CDR3 loop spans 14 amino acids. CDR3 nucleotides: TGTGCCAGCAGCCAGACATCGAACACCGGGGAGCTGTTTTTT. Translation gives CASSQTSNTGELFF.

The CDR3 coding sequence is TGTGCCAGCTCACCAGCGAGAACTGAAGCTTTCTTT. It specifies CASSPARTEAFF. This chain links TRBV18 with TRBJ1-1; D remains unclear. Germline CDR1 reads KGHSH; CDR2 reads LQKENI. This CDR3 has 12 amino acids. V was cut by 2 bases and J by 5 bases, with 6 bases left in between.

The chain combines TRBV10-1 with TRBJ2-7, with 7 bases identical to TRBD2. V was clipped by 3 bases and J by 4 bases; unmatched bases: 9. CDR3 length: 15 amino acids. Germline CDR1 reads WNHNN; CDR2 reads SYGVQD (reference sequence). The CDR3 sequence: CASSEGSGRLYEQYF. CDR3 DNA sequence: TGCGCCAGCAGTGAAGGGTCCGGGAGGTTGTACGAGCAGTACTTC.

This clone was seen only once. This chain connects TRBV10-3 to TRBJ2-7, with D maybe TRBD2 (5 bases). This CDR3 contains 12 residues. The ends were cut back, 4 bases at V and 6 bases at J, with 10 bases in the middle. Germline V gene data show CDR1 as ENHRY and CDR2 as SYGVKD. CDR3 nucleotides: TGTGCCATCAGTGTGACGGGAAGCGAGCAGTACTTC. Its protein product is CAISVTGSEQYF.

V gene TRBV7-2 combines with J gene TRBJ1-4; D is undetermined. This CDR3 is 15 amino acids long. The germline V gene encodes CDR1 SGHTA and CDR2 FQGNSA. V was pared by 5 bases and J by 8 bases, with 18 bases between. In nucleotides, the CDR3 is TGTGCCAGCAGCAGAGGCGCGGGGTTACAAGAAAAACTGTTTTTT. Translated: CASSRGAGLQEKLFF. Full variable domain (missing parts from reference TRBV7-2 and TRBJ1-4): GAGVSQSPSNKVTEKGKDVELRCDPISGHTALYWYRQSLGQGLEFLIYFQGNSAPDKSGLPSDRFSAERTGGSVSTLTIQRTQQEDSAVYLCASSRGAGLQEKLFFGSGTQLSVL.

The V gene is TRBV14, the J gene TRBJ1-1, with D possibly being TRBD1 (5 bases). The ends were cut back, 1 base at V and 9 bases at J, with 12 bases in the middle. The CDR3 totals 13 residues. Per the germline V gene, CDR1 is SGHDN and CDR2 is FVKESK. CDR3 DNA: TGTGCCAGCAGCCAAGGCCCCAGGGAAAAAGCTTTCTTT. Translated, it gives CASSQGPREKAFF.

The chain carries TRBV30 and TRBJ1-2; D unresolved. Germline V gene sequence: CDR1 GTSNPN, CDR2 SVGIG (reference sequence). This CDR3 contains 12 residues. The CDR3 region has the DNA TGTACCTTCAGATTTAACAACTATGGCTACACCTTC. Translated, it gives CTFRFNNYGYTF. Full variable domain (remainder filled in from reference TRBV30 and TRBJ1-2): SQTIHQWPATLVQPVGSPLSLECTVEGTSNPNLYWYRQAAGRGLQLLFYSVGIGQISSEVPQNLSASRPQDRQFILSSKKLLLSDSGFYLCTFRFNNYGYTFGSGTRLTVV.

The V gene is TRBV4-1, the J gene TRBJ2-7, with 7 bases aligning to TRBD2. The CDR3 totals 16 residues. After removal of 0 bases from V and 4 bases from J, the junction contained 9 bases not matched to a gene. Germline V gene lookup returns CDR1 MGHRA and CDR2 YSYEKL. This CDR3 reads CASSQDSGTISYEQYF. DNA for the CDR3: TGCGCCAGCAGCCAAGACTCCGGGACTATTAGTTACGAGCAGTACTTC.

The genes are TRBV15 and TRBJ2-3; TRBD1 aligns across 11 bases. The V gene end was trimmed by 1 base and the J gene end by 6 bases; junction bases not matched to a gene: 9. The CDR3 is made up of 17 amino acids. Germline V gene sequence: CDR1 LNHNV, CDR2 YYDKDF (reference sequence). The CDR3 sequence is CATSRAGTGGTGDTQYF. The CDR3 region has the DNA TGTGCCACCAGCAGAGCCGGGACAGGGGGAACAGGGGATACGCAGTATTTT.

The rearrangement links TRBV11-2 to TRBJ2-7, with D tentatively TRBD1 (5 bases). Trimming cost V 5 bases and J 2 bases, with 16 bases left between them. CDR1 SGHAT and CDR2 FQNNGV come from the germline V gene. There are 15 residues in the CDR3. The CDR3 DNA reads as TGTGCCAGCAGCATTAGGGGTCCCGGGCCCTACGAGCAGTACTTC. It yields the protein CASSIRGPGPYEQYF.

The rearrangement uses TRBV5-1 and TRBJ2-7; 14 bases map to TRBD2. J was trimmed by 5 bases and V by 4 bases; bases with no gene match: 5. The CDR3 runs 15 residues. Germline CDR1 is SGHRS and CDR2 is YFSETQ. CDR3 protein: CASSTTSGGVNEQYF. Written as DNA, the CDR3 is TGCGCCAGCAGCACGACTAGCGGGGGGGTGAACGAGCAGTACTTC.

The CDR3 reads CASSPWDRVNIQYF. As DNA, the CDR3 is TGTGCCAGCAGTCCCTGGGACAGGGTAAACATTCAGTACTTC. This rearrangement joins TRBV28 to TRBJ2-4, with 9 bases that match TRBD1. Germline V lookup: CDR1 MDHEN, CDR2 SYDVKM. The junction had 5 bases not matched to a gene; V was cut back by 5 bases and J by 6 bases. The CDR3 has 14 amino acids.

The V and J genes are TRBV27 and TRBJ2-4; 9 positions agree with TRBD1. This CDR3 has 15 amino acids. The germline gives CDR1 MNHEY, CDR2 SMNVEV (reference sequence). V shed 6 bases and J 0 bases; nucleotides not matched to a gene: 3. The CDR3 loop is CASRQQGAAKNIQYF. The CDR3 nucleotides are TGTGCCAGCAGACAACAGGGGGCAGCCAAAAACATTCAGTACTTC.

This sequence joins TRBV15 and TRBJ2-5; TRBD1 is a possible D gene (5 bases). CDR1 is LNHNV and CDR2 is YYDKDF in the germline V gene (reference sequence). The CDR3 length is 16 residues. Trimming pared 1 base from V and 1 base from J, leaving 13 bases between. CDR3 coding DNA: TGTGCCACCAGCAGAGTCTGGGGCGGACGCCAAGAGACCCAGTACTTC. Translating gives CATSRVWGGRQETQYF.

The chain uses TRBV11-3 and TRBJ1-1; no definite D call. Germline V gene data show CDR1 as SGHNT and CDR2 as YENEEA. V was trimmed by 1 base and J by 3 bases, leaving 6 bases between them. The CDR3 extends over 13 amino acids. The CDR3 region has the DNA TGTGCCAGCAGCTTAGGGCCAGACACTGAAGCTTTCTTT. This codes for CASSLGPDTEAFF.